This TCR beta chain was sequenced during a study of T cells after yellow fever vaccination. The CDR3 length is 16 residues. Looked up from germline, CDR1 is MDHEN and CDR2 is SYDVKM. V lost 7 bases, J lost 0 bases, and 15 bases lay in between. TCRdb re-called the 5' RACE reads through MiXCR, storing one row per CDR3 protein. The sample lists around 120,000 distinct CDR3 sequences, around 15% seen once, with roughly 41% in the top ten. The J gene is TRBJ2-2, the V gene TRBV28; D uncertain. The receptor comes from a young man who received the YFV17D yellow fever vaccine. The sequencing here drew on CD8+ T cells sorted from PBMCs, taken 5 days after the yellow fever booster vaccination. The CDR3 here is CASKPAAPTNTGELFF. The DNA of the CDR3 is TGTGCCAGCAAGCCCGCAGCGCCTACGAACACCGGGGAGCTGTTTTTT.